These 21 T cell receptor beta chains originate from one sample sequenced in a study of CD8+ T cells in alopecia areata. Extraction and reverse transcription of RNA yielded cDNA as the sequencing template. Using immunoSEQ multiplex PCR, the repertoire was profiled, and TCRdb retains in-frame clones only, with some absent. The repertoire holds approximately 150,000 clones, with about three fifths as singletons. The material sequenced was CD4+ T cells sorted from blood. These receptors all come from a human donor in good health.

The gene calls are TRBV6-5 and TRBJ2-3, with TRBD2 matching over 8 bases. V was clipped by 5 bases and J by 0 bases; unmatched bases: 4. This CDR3 region has 15 residues. Germline CDR1 reads MNHEY; CDR2 reads SVGAGI. CDR3 DNA: TGTGCCAGCAGTAGACTAGCGTTTAGCACAGATACGCAGTATTTT. This sequence encodes CASSRLAFSTDTQYF.

The chain uses TRBV27 and TRBJ2-1; 12 nucleotides align to TRBD2. Trimming at V came to 6 bases and at J to 10 bases, leaving 10 bases not matched to a gene. The germline V gene has CDR1 MNHEY and CDR2 SMNVEV (reference sequence). The CDR3 is 15 amino acids. The CDR3 sequence is CASSLTSGSAPEQFF. Here the CDR3 DNA reads TGTGCCAGCAGCCTGACTAGCGGGAGTGCGCCGGAGCAGTTCTTC.

As concerns this clone: Other DNA sequences in the same sample also yield this CDR3. The V call is TRBV29-1, the J call TRBJ2-7; 10 positions agree with TRBD2. The CDR3 is 14 residues long. V lost 5 bases to trimming and J lost 0 bases; unmatched junction nucleotides: 4. Germline loops: CDR1 SQVTM, CDR2 ANQGSEA. CDR3 coding DNA: TGCAGCGTTAGGGCTAGCGGGAGCTCCTACGAGCAGTACTTC. Protein product: CSVRASGSSYEQYF.

The chain carries TRBV27 and TRBJ2-1; perhaps TRBD2 as D (6 bases). CDR1 and CDR2 (germline): MNHEY, SMNVEV (reference sequence). Trimming took off 2 bases at V and 7 bases at J, with 9 bases between the two ends. The CDR3 totals 13 residues. The CDR3 spells CASSLPGTNEQFF. CDR3 in DNA: TGTGCCAGCAGTTTACCTGGGACTAATGAGCAGTTCTTC.

The rearrangement links TRBV18 to TRBJ2-4; D is uncertain. The ends were cut back, 2 bases at V and 5 bases at J, with 4 bases in the middle. Germline values: CDR1 KGHSH, CDR2 LQKENI. This CDR3 region has 12 residues. CDR3 nucleotides: TGTGCCAGCTCACCAATTGAAAACATTCAGTACTTC. It is translated as CASSPIENIQYF.

The chain joins TRBV5-1 to TRBJ2-6; a weak D match, TRBD1 (6 bases). This CDR3 spans 16 amino acids. Trimming cost V 3 bases and J 0 bases, with 10 bases left between them. The V gene's germline CDR1 is SGHRS and CDR2 YFSETQ. CDR3 nucleotide sequence: TGCGCCAGCAGCTATACAGGGCTCTCTGGGGCCAACGTCCTGACTTTC. Its translation is CASSYTGLSGANVLTF.

This clone has more than one count but fewer than ten. The gene calls are TRBV7-9 and TRBJ2-3; possibly TRBD1 for D (5 bases). Germline CDR1 reads SEHNR; CDR2 reads FQNEAQ (reference sequence). The CDR3 is made up of 14 amino acids. The V end lost 2 bases, the J end lost 2 bases, and 8 bases lay between the germline ends. DNA for the CDR3: TGTGCCAGCAGCTTACAGGGTTACACAGATACGCAGTATTTT. Amino acid sequence: CASSLQGYTDTQYF.

There are a few counts of this clone. The chain joins TRBV29-1 to TRBJ1-2; TRBD1 matches 9 bases. The CDR3 is made up of 13 amino acids. The V gene end was trimmed by 6 bases and the J gene end by 4 bases; junction bases not matched to a gene: 6. CDR1 and CDR2 from the germline V gene are SQVTM and ANQGSEA. As DNA, the CDR3 is TGCAGCGTCCAAACAGGGGGCAGCTATGGCTACACCTTC. Translated, it gives CSVQTGGSYGYTF.

This chain uses TRBV27 with TRBJ1-1; D gene uncertain. CDR3 length: 10 amino acids. V dropped 6 bases and J dropped 10 bases, with 9 bases sitting between them. Germline V CDR1 and CDR2: MNHEY, SMNVEV (reference sequence). CDR3 in amino acids: CASRGRRAFF. The CDR3 nucleotides are TGTGCCAGCAGGGGCCGCCGAGCTTTCTTT.

The chain carries TRBV5-1 and TRBJ2-2; 12 bases are shared with TRBD2. The trim removed 7 bases at V and 2 bases at J, leaving 3 bases unmatched. Germline values: CDR1 SGHRS, CDR2 YFSETQ. This CDR3 comprises 15 residues. The CDR3 is CASGTSGLNTGELFF. CDR3 bases: TGCGCCAGCGGGACTAGCGGGCTTAACACCGGGGAGCTGTTTTTT. The full variable domain, in which reference TRBV5-1 and TRBJ2-2 provide the parts outside the CDR3, is KAGVTQTPRYLIKTRGQQVTLSCSPISGHRSVSWYQQTPGQGLQFLFEYFSETQRNKGNFPGRFSGRQFSNSRSEMNVSTLELGDSALYLCASGTSGLNTGELFFGEGSRLTVL.

The chain combines TRBV29-1 with TRBJ2-1; perhaps TRBD1 as D (6 bases). Germline V lookup: CDR1 SQVTM, CDR2 ANQGSEA. CDR3 length: 11 amino acids. Deletions cut 2 bases from V and 15 bases from J, with 14 bases between. CDR3 residues: CSVELGRGMFF. The CDR3 DNA reads as TGCAGCGTTGAATTGGGCAGGGGCATGTTCTTC.

The chain joins TRBV29-1 to TRBJ2-2; maybe TRBD1 (5 bases). CDR1 and CDR2 from the germline V gene are SQVTM and ANQGSEA. Trimming shortened V by 6 bases and J by 7 bases, and 18 bases separated the two germline ends. This CDR3 is 14 amino acids long. Here the CDR3 reads CSVQPGPPFGELFF. The CDR3 DNA sequence: TGCAGCGTCCAGCCAGGGCCCCCCTTCGGGGAGCTGTTTTTT.

The table lists this clone with a few counts. The rearrangement uses TRBV19 and TRBJ1-1, with TRBD1 identical over 8 bases. Trimming removed 6 bases from V and 6 bases from J; junction bases left unmatched: 9. Germline V lookup: CDR1 LNHDA, CDR2 SQIVND (reference sequence). The CDR3 contains 14 residues. CDR3 region: CASSPPGGRAEAFF. Written as DNA, the CDR3 is TGTGCCAGTAGCCCCCCAGGGGGCCGGGCTGAAGCTTTCTTT.

The genes are TRBV5-1 and TRBJ2-1, with 11 bases fitting TRBD2. V shed 3 bases and J 9 bases; nucleotides not matched to a gene: 5. The CDR3 runs to 14 residues. Germline V gives CDR1 SGHRS, CDR2 YFSETQ. CDR3 bases: TGCGCCAGCAGCTCGGAAACTAGCGGGAGTGAGCAGTTCTTC. Translated: CASSSETSGSEQFF.

The chain recombines TRBV7-8 with TRBJ2-7; TRBD1 matches at 7 bases. The CDR3 runs 14 residues. Germline assignment: CDR1 SGHVS and CDR2 FQNEAQ. The junction had 6 bases not matched to a gene; V was cut back by 5 bases and J by 2 bases. The CDR3 region has the DNA TGTGCCAGCAGCGCAGGGACAGCCACCTACGAGCAGTACTTC. Translated, it gives CASSAGTATYEQYF.

This clone has more than one count but fewer than ten. The rearrangement joins TRBV29-1 to TRBJ1-2; D not certain. CDR3 length equals 11 residues. V was shortened by 5 bases and J by 4 bases, with 8 bases between the two germline ends. Germline CDR1 and CDR2: SQVTM and ANQGSEA. The CDR3 loop is CSVREFYGYTF. The DNA for the CDR3 is TGCAGCGTTAGGGAGTTCTATGGCTACACCTTC.

The chain joins TRBV5-1 to TRBJ2-4; D uncertain. The CDR3 consists of 15 residues. With 4 bases removed from V and 0 bases from J, the gap between germline ends came to 11 bases. The germline gives CDR1 SGHRS, CDR2 YFSETQ. The CDR3 nucleotides read TGCGCCAGCAGCCCCACAGTGTTAGCCAAAAACATTCAGTACTTC. Its protein product is CASSPTVLAKNIQYF. Full variable domain (outside the CDR3, taken from reference TRBV5-1 and TRBJ2-4): KAGVTQTPRYLIKTRGQQVTLSCSPISGHRSVSWYQQTPGQGLQFLFEYFSETQRNKGNFPGRFSGRQFSNSRSEMNVSTLELGDSALYLCASSPTVLAKNIQYFGAGTRLSVL.

J is TRBJ1-5 and V is TRBV4-1, with 9 bases aligning to TRBD1. V lost 3 bases, J lost 7 bases, and 4 bases stayed unmatched. The CDR3 consists of 14 residues. The germline CDR1 and CDR2 sequences are MGHRA and YSYEKL. The CDR3 spells CASSQTGGKQPQHF. The DNA for the CDR3 is TGCGCCAGCAGCCAGACAGGGGGTAAGCAGCCCCAGCATTTT.

This clone came up many times. The chain combines TRBV18 with TRBJ1-2, with D hard to call. There are 14 residues in the CDR3. Germline loops: CDR1 KGHSH, CDR2 LQKENI. V dropped 2 bases and J dropped 2 bases, with 9 bases sitting between them. CDR3 sequence: CASSPTGDNYGYTF. The CDR3 region has the DNA TGTGCCAGCTCACCAACGGGTGACAACTATGGCTACACCTTC.

The chain has TRBV5-4 and TRBJ2-1; D gene unclear. The CDR3 is made up of 14 amino acids. Germline loops: CDR1 SGHNT, CDR2 YYREEE (reference sequence). V was clipped by 0 bases and J by 7 bases, with 11 bases between them. CDR3 bases: TGTGCCAGCAGCTTGGCGGCGAAGAGGAATGAGCAGTTCTTC. Translated: CASSLAAKRNEQFF.

V usage is TRBV5-6 and J usage is TRBJ2-7; D gene uncertain. CDR1 is SGHDT and CDR2 is YYEEEE in the germline V gene. Trimming shortened V by 0 bases and J by 2 bases, and 6 bases separated the two germline ends. There are 13 residues in the CDR3. The DNA of the CDR3 is TGTGCCAGCAGCTTGGCCTACACCTACGAGCAGTACTTC. It encodes CASSLAYTYEQYF.